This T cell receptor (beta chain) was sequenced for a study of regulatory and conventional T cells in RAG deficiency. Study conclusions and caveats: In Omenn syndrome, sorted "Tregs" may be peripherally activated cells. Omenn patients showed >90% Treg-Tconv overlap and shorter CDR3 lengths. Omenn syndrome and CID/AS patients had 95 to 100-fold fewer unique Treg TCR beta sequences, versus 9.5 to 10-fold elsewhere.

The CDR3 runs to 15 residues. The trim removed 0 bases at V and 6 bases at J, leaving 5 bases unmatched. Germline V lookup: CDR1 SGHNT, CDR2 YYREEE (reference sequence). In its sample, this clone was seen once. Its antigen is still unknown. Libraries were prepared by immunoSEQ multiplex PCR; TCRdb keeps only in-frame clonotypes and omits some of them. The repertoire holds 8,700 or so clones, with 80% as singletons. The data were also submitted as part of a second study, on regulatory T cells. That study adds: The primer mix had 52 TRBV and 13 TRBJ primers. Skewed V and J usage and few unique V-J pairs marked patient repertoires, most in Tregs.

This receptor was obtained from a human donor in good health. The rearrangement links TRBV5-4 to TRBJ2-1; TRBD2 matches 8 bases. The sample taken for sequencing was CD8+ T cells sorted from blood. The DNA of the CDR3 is TGTGCCAGCAGCTTGGGGACTAGCAGGGCCAATGAGCAGTTCTTC. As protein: CASSLGTSRANEQFF.